This TCR beta chain was captured by sequencing in a study of T cells after yellow fever vaccination. V lost 2 bases, J lost 1 base, and 6 bases lay in between. CDR3 length equals 14 residues. The V gene's germline CDR1 is LNHNV and CDR2 YYDKDF (reference sequence). TCRdb called the 5' RACE reads again in MiXCR, with one record for every CDR3 protein. This table has about 74,000 distinct CDR3 sequences, about 6.6% appearing once. This specimen consisted of CD8+ T cells sorted from PBMCs, obtained 4 to 6 days after the first yellow fever vaccination. This sequence was found in a young man who received the YFV17D yellow fever vaccine. This chain joins TRBV15 and TRBJ1-5; D might be TRBD1 (6 bases). The CDR3 bases are TGTGCCACCAGCAGAACAGGGAGCAATCAGCCCCAGCATTTT. Encoded protein: CATSRTGSNQPQHF. The complete variable domain, with remaining parts taken from reference TRBV15 and TRBJ1-5, reads DAMVIQNPRYQVTQFGKPVTLSCSQTLNHNVMYWYQQKSSQAPKLLFHYYDKDFNNEADTPDNFQSRRPNTSFCFLDIRSPGLGDTAMYLCATSRTGSNQPQHFGDGTRLSIL.